The 14 T cell receptor beta chains presented below share a single source sample, sequenced in a study of shared clonotypes between healthy human individuals. Sequenced by immunoSEQ multiplex PCR; TCRdb stores in-frame clones only, minus some. Counted here are 650,000 to 800,000 clones, approximately 77% occurring once; the ten biggest clones make up under 2%. Sequenced material: memory CD4+ T cells sorted from blood. Subset specified: CD45RA-negative fraction. Source of these receptors: a woman under 40 in good health.

As regards this clone: Other nucleotide sequences in the sample specify the same CDR3. V and J are TRBV6-1 and TRBJ1-2, with 10 bases that match TRBD1. Germline values: CDR1 MNHNS, CDR2 SASEGT. V dropped 5 bases and J dropped 1; count of bases not matched to a gene: 1. CDR3 length equals 14 residues. The DNA for the CDR3 is TGTGCCAGCAGTAGGACAGGGGGTAACTATGGCTACACCTTC. Protein sequence: CASSRTGGNYGYTF.

The J gene is TRBJ1-5, the V gene TRBV5-5; 9 bases align to TRBD1. CDR1 and CDR2 (germline): SGHKS, YYEKEE (reference sequence). There are 15 residues in the CDR3. J gave up 5 bases and V 2 bases, and 5 bases lay outside the gene matches. Here the CDR3 DNA reads TGTGCCAGCAGCTTCGGGACAGGGCCCTATCAGCCCCAGCATTTT. This gives the protein CASSFGTGPYQPQHF.

The chain employs TRBV7-8 and TRBJ2-1; 7 bases fit TRBD1. Germline trimming cut 4 bases from V and 15 bases from J; bases unmatched to any gene: 9. The CDR3 has 12 residues. Germline lookup yields CDR1 SGHVS and CDR2 FQNEAQ. The CDR3 sequence is CASSSPGQSAFF. The CDR3 DNA follows: TGTGCCAGCAGCTCCCCGGGACAGAGCGCGTTCTTC.

The chain couples TRBV27 to TRBJ2-7; TRBD1 matches 9 bases. V shed 8 bases, J shed 4 bases, and the junction held 9 bases outside the gene matches. Germline lookup yields CDR1 MNHEY and CDR2 SMNVEV (reference sequence). The CDR3 covers 14 residues. CDR3 residues: CASRPQGAEYEQYF. In DNA form, the CDR3 reads TGTGCCAGCCGTCCACAGGGGGCCGAGTACGAGCAGTACTTC.

The chain combines TRBV2 with TRBJ2-5; possible D gene TRBD2, 5 bases. CDR1 SNHLY and CDR2 FYNNEI come from the germline V gene. Trimming pared 7 bases from V and 5 bases from J, leaving 11 bases between. The CDR3 spans 12 residues. The CDR3 reads CASITGWETQYF. CDR3 DNA sequence: TGTGCCAGCATCACGGGATGGGAGACCCAGTACTTC.

The chain links TRBV4-2 to TRBJ1-3; D unresolved. Germline V gene data show CDR1 as LGHNA and CDR2 as YNFKEQ. The CDR3 has 15 residues. The ends were cut back, 0 bases at V and 0 bases at J, with 6 bases in the middle. In DNA form, the CDR3 reads TGTGCCAGCAGCCAAGATAGGTTCTCTGGAAACACCATATATTTT. Translating gives CASSQDRFSGNTIYF.

The rearrangement joins TRBV5-1 to TRBJ1-3; D gene unclear. The V gene's germline CDR1 is SGHRS and CDR2 YFSETQ. This CDR3 region has 13 residues. V was trimmed by 5 bases and J by 1 base, leaving 7 bases between them. The CDR3 DNA is TGCGCCAGCAGAGACGGGTCTGGAAACACCATATATTTT. It yields the protein CASRDGSGNTIYF.

The rearrangement joins TRBV2 to TRBJ2-5; D is unclear. The J call may be wrong; the DNA end is better matched by TRBJ2-7. The CDR3 runs to 14 residues. CDR1 and CDR2 from the germline V gene are SNHLY and FYNNEI. The CDR3 is CASSNLGRAYEQYF. CDR3 nucleotides: TGTGCCAGCAGTAATCTTGGCCGCGCCTACGAGCAGTACTTC.

This clone was observed at least ten times. The rearrangement links TRBV20-1 to TRBJ2-1; D remains unclear. The CDR3 loop spans 10 amino acids. Between the trimmed V and J ends, which lost 4 bases and 6 bases, there was a span of 4 bases. Germline CDR1 is DFQATT and CDR2 is SNEGSKA (reference sequence). Here the CDR3 reads CSAISNEQFF. CDR3 sequence (DNA): TGCAGTGCTATCTCCAATGAGCAGTTCTTC.

DNA of the CDR3: TGTGCCAGCAGCCGCACTACGTCCAGCTACGAGCAGTACTTC. Its protein product is CASSRTTSSYEQYF. V usage is TRBV7-9 and J usage is TRBJ2-7, with no clear D. The germline V gene has CDR1 SEHNR and CDR2 FQNEAQ (reference sequence). The V end lost 5 bases, the J end lost 3 bases, and 14 bases lay between the germline ends. The length of the CDR3 is 14 residues. Using reference TRBV7-9 and TRBJ2-7 for the parts outside the CDR3, the full variable domain is DTGVSQNPRHKITKRGQNVTFRCDPISEHNRLYWYRQTLGQGPEFLTYFQNEAQLEKSRLLSDRFSAERPKGSFSTLEIQRTEQGDSAMYLCASSRTTSSYEQYFGPGTRLTVT.

Comments on this clone: This CDR3 is also generated by other DNA sequences in the sample. This chain connects TRBV19 to TRBJ1-5, with unresolved D. Trimming cost V 3 bases and J 6 bases, with 6 bases left between them. Germline CDR1 reads LNHDA; CDR2 reads SQIVND (reference sequence). CDR3 length equals 12 residues. The CDR3 nucleotides read TGTGCCAGTAGTATTCGGGGTCAGCCCCAGCATTTT. Amino acid sequence: CASSIRGQPQHF.

V usage is TRBV2 and J usage is TRBJ2-3; perhaps TRBD1 as D (6 bases). The CDR3 is 15 amino acids. V was cut by 6 bases and J by 1 base, with 14 bases left in between. Germline assignment: CDR1 SNHLY and CDR2 FYNNEI. The CDR3 sequence is CASRVQQGRTDTQYF. In DNA, the CDR3 is TGTGCCAGCAGGGTCCAACAGGGCCGCACAGATACGCAGTATTTT.

The chain combines TRBV5-6 with TRBJ2-5; 12 bases align to TRBD2. The CDR3 has 16 residues. CDR1 and CDR2 from the germline V gene are SGHDT and YYEEEE. Trimming cost V 4 bases and J 4 bases; bases outside gene matches: 8. The CDR3 region is CASSAVWTSGIETQYF. CDR3 nucleotides: TGTGCCAGCAGCGCTGTCTGGACTAGCGGGATAGAGACCCAGTACTTC.

The chain uses TRBV18 and TRBJ2-7; 8 nucleotides match TRBD1. Germline V gene lookup returns CDR1 KGHSH and CDR2 LQKENI. The V and J ends lost 3 bases and 7 bases, in that order; junction bases with no gene match: 11. The CDR3 is 15 residues long. CDR3 residues: CASSPTGVPQGEQYF. CDR3 DNA sequence: TGTGCCAGCTCACCGACAGGGGTCCCCCAGGGGGAGCAGTACTTC.